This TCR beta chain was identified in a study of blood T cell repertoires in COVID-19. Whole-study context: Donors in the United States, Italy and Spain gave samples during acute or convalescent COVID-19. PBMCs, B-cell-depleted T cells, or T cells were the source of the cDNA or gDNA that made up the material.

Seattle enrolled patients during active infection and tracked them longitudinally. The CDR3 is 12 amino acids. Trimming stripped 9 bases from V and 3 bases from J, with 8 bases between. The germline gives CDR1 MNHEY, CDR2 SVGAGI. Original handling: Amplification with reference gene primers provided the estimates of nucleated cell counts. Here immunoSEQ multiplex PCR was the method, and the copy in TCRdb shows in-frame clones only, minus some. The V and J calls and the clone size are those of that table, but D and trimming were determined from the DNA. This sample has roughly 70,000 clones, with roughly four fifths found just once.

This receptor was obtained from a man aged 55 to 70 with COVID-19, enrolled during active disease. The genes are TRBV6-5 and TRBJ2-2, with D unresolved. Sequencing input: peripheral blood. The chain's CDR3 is CASRSHTGELFF. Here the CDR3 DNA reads TGTGCCAGTAGGAGTCACACCGGGGAGCTGTTTTTT.